This is a list of T cell receptor beta chains from one sample in a study of somatic mutations in cytotoxic T cells in rheumatoid arthritis. The table came from immunoSEQ multiplex PCR; TCRdb's copy has only in-frame clones and leaves some out. The sample lists about 15,000 clones; about 80% were seen once. Input material: CD8+ T cells sorted from blood. The receptors here all came from an adult with rheumatoid arthritis. CDR3s leave out the opening cysteine and the closing phenylalanine or tryptophan.

j_gene: TRBJ1-4
len: 14
v_gene: TRBV10-3
CDR3aa: AISRDSQTTNEKLF

j_gene: TRBJ1-2
len: 9
v_gene: TRBV29-1
CDR3aa: SVQGFYGYT

j_gene: TRBJ2-1
len: 14
v_gene: TRBV5-4
CDR3aa: ASSLGLGRRDNEQF

j_gene: TRBJ2-3
len: 10
v_gene: TRBV13
CDR3aa: ASSGAEDTQY

j_gene: TRBJ2-2
len: 14
v_gene: TRBV13
CDR3aa: ASSLGAGVYTGELF

j_gene: TRBJ2-7
len: 11
v_gene: TRBV15
CDR3aa: ATSSRRSYEQY

j_gene: TRBJ2-1
len: 14
v_gene: TRBV15
CDR3aa: ATSRLEGASYNEQF

j_gene: TRBJ1-3
len: 12
v_gene: TRBV5-4
CDR3aa: ASSLGTGFDTIY

j_gene: TRBJ2-7
len: 14
v_gene: TRBV10-3
CDR3aa: AISEPGQGSSYEQY

j_gene: TRBJ2-1
len: 14
v_gene: TRBV18
CDR3aa: ASSLRTSGAPGEQF

j_gene: TRBJ1-2
len: 13
v_gene: TRBV5-1
CDR3aa: ASSWKEQGAYGYT

j_gene: TRBJ2-7
len: 12
v_gene: TRBV13
CDR3aa: ASSSYRGLYEQY

j_gene: TRBJ2-7
len: 14
v_gene: TRBV5-4
CDR3aa: ASSLVLTQAPGEQY

j_gene: TRBJ2-1
len: 14
v_gene: TRBV4-1
CDR3aa: ASSQAGVAGYNEQF

j_gene: TRBJ2-7
len: 12
v_gene: TRBV5-6
CDR3aa: ASSFGQVGYEQY

j_gene: TRBJ2-3
len: 16
v_gene: TRBV12-5
CDR3aa: ASGFGGQGRIITDTQY

j_gene: TRBJ2-1
len: 14
v_gene: TRBV7-6
CDR3aa: ASSLGLAGGYNEQF

j_gene: TRBJ2-1
len: 15
v_gene: TRBV5-1
CDR3aa: ASSSSGLAVSYNEQF

j_gene: TRBJ2-1
len: 13
v_gene: TRBV9
CDR3aa: ASSVAGEVKNEQF

j_gene: TRBJ2-7
len: 13
v_gene: TRBV7-2
CDR3aa: ASSLEYGTLYEQY

j_gene: TRBJ2-7
len: 16
v_gene: TRBV11-3
CDR3aa: ASSPRGTGDGAHYEQY

j_gene: TRBJ2-1
len: 15
v_gene: TRBV2
CDR3aa: ASSADRYLSSYNEQF

j_gene: TRBJ2-7
len: 14
v_gene: TRBV5-1
CDR3aa: ASSLAPQRPTYEQY

j_gene: TRBJ1-6
len: 14
v_gene: TRBV11-2
CDR3aa: ASSLADGGNNSPLH

j_gene: TRBJ2-5
len: 17
v_gene: TRBV10-2
CDR3aa: ASSSNPRLAPIHQETQY

j_gene: TRBJ2-1
len: 12
v_gene: TRBV9
CDR3aa: ASSADPGYNEQF

j_gene: TRBJ2-3
len: 11
v_gene: TRBV5-1
CDR3aa: ASSLLGSDTQY

j_gene: TRBJ2-1
len: 16
v_gene: TRBV7-6
CDR3aa: ASSSLPPSGKSYNEQF

j_gene: TRBJ2-7
len: 12
v_gene: TRBV15
CDR3aa: ATSRGPGAIEQY

j_gene: TRBJ1-2
len: 12
v_gene: TRBV19
CDR3aa: ASSMGGLENGYT

j_gene: TRBJ1-1
len: 13
v_gene: TRBV27
CDR3aa: ASSPGQGMNTEAF

j_gene: TRBJ1-2
len: 12
v_gene: TRBV4-1
CDR3aa: ASSLGQGSYGYT

j_gene: TRBJ2-7
len: 13
v_gene: TRBV13
CDR3aa: ASSLGPGTDYEQY

j_gene: TRBJ2-3
len: 14
v_gene: TRBV6-4
CDR3aa: ASSESSGGSTDTQY

j_gene: TRBJ2-1
len: 11
v_gene: TRBV27
CDR3aa: ASSPGLDNEQF

j_gene: TRBJ1-1
len: 14
v_gene: TRBV10-2
CDR3aa: ASRPDRGRRNTEAF

j_gene: TRBJ2-2
len: 12
v_gene: TRBV6-1
CDR3aa: ASSPTGSTGELF

j_gene: TRBJ1-1
len: 9
v_gene: TRBV11-3
CDR3aa: ASKYQGPTF